This T cell receptor beta chain was observed in a study of shared T cell receptors in the human thymus. This CDR3 comprises 20 residues. The V gene's germline CDR1 is WSHSY and CDR2 SAAADI. Trimming removed 0 bases at V and 0 bases at J, with 18 bases between. TCRdb's copy holds only in-frame clones and misses some; the assay was immunoSEQ multiplex PCR. The data hold about 730,000 clones, with approximately 85% observed a single time. In addition, the sample was reused for a study of human thymus T cells. That paper notes: Healthy Finnish infants undergoing corrective surgery for congenital heart defects were used as donors. Resections from corrective heart surgery provided thymus tissue. Thymic as well as blood repertoires seemed to favor certain V and J genes unevenly. A high degree of thymic repertoire overlap among unrelated individuals was reported in related research.

Sequencing was performed on thymocytes. The clonotype originates from a girl under three years old with a congenital heart defect. The rearrangement joins TRBV10-2 to TRBJ2-6, with D tentatively TRBD1 (6 bases). The chain's CDR3 is CASSESVTQTGSSGANVLTF. For the CDR3, the DNA is TGCGCCAGCAGTGAGTCCGTTACACAGACAGGAAGCTCTGGGGCCAACGTCCTGACTTTC.